This T cell receptor (beta chain) was captured by sequencing in a study of T cells in Graves' hyperthyroidism and ophthalmopathy. CDR1 and CDR2 from the germline V gene are MDHEN and SYDVKM. CDR3 size: 16 residues. Trimming removed 3 bases from V and 8 bases from J, with 21 bases in between. The CDR3 regions of TCR beta were amplified from RNA transcripts. Carried out on the TCR CDR3, a first-round RT-PCR used the HTBI primer set. Each CDR3 protein is one row after TCRdb ran MiXCR on the multiplex PCR reads. The profile shows about 350,000 distinct CDR3 sequences, around 14% of them singletons. Sequencing was carried out using blood. The chain recombines TRBV28 with TRBJ2-3, with D tentatively TRBD2 (6 bases). The clonotype originates from a woman aged 25-40 years with Graves' hyperthyroidism. This chain's CDR3 is CASSFGRDSRGGTQYF. CDR3 nucleotide sequence: TGTGCCAGCAGTTTTGGCCGGGACTCCCGTGGGGGTACGCAGTATTTT. The full variable domain, completed using reference TRBV28 and TRBJ2-3, is DVKVTQSSRYLVKRTGEKVFLECVQDMDHENMFWYRQDPGLGLRLIYFSYDVKMKEKGDIPEGYSVSREKKERFSLILESASTNQTSMYLCASSFGRDSRGGTQYFGPGTRLTVL.